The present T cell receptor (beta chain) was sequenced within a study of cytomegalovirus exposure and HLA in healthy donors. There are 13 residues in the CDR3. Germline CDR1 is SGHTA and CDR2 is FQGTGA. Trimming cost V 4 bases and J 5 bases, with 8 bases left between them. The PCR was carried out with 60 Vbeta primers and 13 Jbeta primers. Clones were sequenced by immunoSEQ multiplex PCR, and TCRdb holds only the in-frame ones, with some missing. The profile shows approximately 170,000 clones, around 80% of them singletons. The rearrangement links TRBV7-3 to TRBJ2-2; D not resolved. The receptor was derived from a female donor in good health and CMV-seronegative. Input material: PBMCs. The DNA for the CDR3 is TGTGCCAGCAGCTCCTACGAGACCGGGGAGCTGTTTTTT. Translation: CASSSYETGELFF.